This paragraph reports one T cell receptor beta chain. Its antigen remains unknown. A single record per CDR3 protein comes from TCRdb applying MiXCR to the 5' RACE reads. The profile shows just over 60,000 distinct CDR3 sequences, just under 30% of them singletons. CDR3 length equals 17 residues. Germline assignment: CDR1 SGHTA and CDR2 FQGNSA. Between the trimmed V and J ends, which lost 4 bases and 0 bases, there was a span of 18 bases. Study-wide points: Tumor Treg TCRs overlapped most with tumor naive CD4+ cells. In terms of TCR gene usage, tumor memory CD4+ T cells clustered together with blood and lymph node memory CD4+ cells, as well as with lymph node naive CD4+ cells.

The gene calls are TRBV7-2 and TRBJ2-5; D remains ambiguous. Sequenced material: tumor-infiltrating naive CD4+ T cells sorted from the breast tumor. Indicated subset: naive CD4+ T cells, CD4+CD45RA+CD25-. The sequence was obtained from a female donor with breast cancer. The chain's CDR3 is CASSSPAGPPYQETQYF. The CDR3 region has the DNA TGTGCCAGCAGCTCTCCTGCTGGCCCGCCGTACCAAGAGACCCAGTACTTC. Filled out from reference TRBV7-2 and TRBJ2-5, the complete variable domain reads GAGVSQSPSNKVTEKGKDVELRCDPISGHTALYWYRQSLGQGLEFLIYFQGNSAPDKSGLPSDRFSAERTGGSVSTLTIQRTQQEDSAVYLCASSSPAGPPYQETQYFGPGTRLLVL.